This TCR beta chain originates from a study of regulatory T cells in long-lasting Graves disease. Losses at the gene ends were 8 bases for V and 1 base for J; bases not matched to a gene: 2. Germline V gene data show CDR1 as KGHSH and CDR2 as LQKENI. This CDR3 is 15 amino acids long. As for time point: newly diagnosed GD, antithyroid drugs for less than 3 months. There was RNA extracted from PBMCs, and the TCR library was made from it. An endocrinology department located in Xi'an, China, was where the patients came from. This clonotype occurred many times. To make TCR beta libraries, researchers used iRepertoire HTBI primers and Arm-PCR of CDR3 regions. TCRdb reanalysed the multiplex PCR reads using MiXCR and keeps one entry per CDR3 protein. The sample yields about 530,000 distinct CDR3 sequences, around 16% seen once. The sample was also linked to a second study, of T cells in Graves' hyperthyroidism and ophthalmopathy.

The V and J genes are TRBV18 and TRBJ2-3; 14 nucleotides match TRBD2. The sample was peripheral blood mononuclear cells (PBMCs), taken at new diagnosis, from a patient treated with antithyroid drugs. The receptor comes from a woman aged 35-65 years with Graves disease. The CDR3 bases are TGTGCCAGCGCGGGACTAGCGGGGGGCACAGATACGCAGTATTTT. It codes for CASAGLAGGTDTQYF.